These 21 T cell receptor beta chains were sequenced from one sample in a study of radiotherapy plus CTLA-4 blockade in lung cancer. Profiled with immunoSEQ multiplex PCR; TCRdb holds only in-frame clones, not every one. The top ten clones hold 7.5% to 9.5% of a sample with about 51,000 clones, around 79% of them seen once. The material was peripheral blood, obtained from a patient treated with radiotherapy plus ipilimumab. These receptors were taken from a human donor with non-small cell lung cancer who had a complete response to radiotherapy plus ipilimumab.

V usage is TRBV19 and J usage is TRBJ2-3; 7 bases align to TRBD1. V trimming: 4 bases; J trimming: 3 bases; junction bases outside the gene matches: 7. The length of the CDR3 is 15 residues. Germline CDR1 and CDR2: LNHDA and SQIVND (reference sequence). The CDR3 is CASSSWDRKTDTQYF. The CDR3 bases are TGTGCCAGTAGTAGTTGGGACAGAAAAACAGATACGCAGTATTTT.

The chain joins TRBV2 to TRBJ2-3; D possibly corresponds to TRBD1 (6 bases). Trimming left V 8 bases short and J 0 bases short, with 12 bases between. The germline CDR1 and CDR2 sequences are SNHLY and FYNNEI. This CDR3 has 14 amino acids. CDR3 DNA sequence: TGTGCCAGCTGGGACACCCTCAGCACAGATACGCAGTATTTT. Translating it yields CASWDTLSTDTQYF.

The rearrangement uses TRBV4-1 and TRBJ2-2; TRBD2 matches at 11 bases. CDR1 is MGHRA, CDR2 YSYEKL, per germline. This CDR3 has 20 residues. V trimming: 3 bases; J trimming: 1 base; junction bases outside the gene matches: 13. The CDR3 loop reads CASSHADFSGRAVNTGELFF. In nucleotides, the CDR3 is TGCGCCAGCAGCCACGCGGATTTTAGCGGGAGGGCCGTGAACACCGGGGAGCTGTTTTTT.

V and J are TRBV18 and TRBJ1-4; D is ambiguous. Looked up from germline, CDR1 is KGHSH and CDR2 is LQKENI. The CDR3 contains 14 residues. V was trimmed by 3 bases and J by 0 bases, leaving 5 bases between them. CDR3 in DNA: TGTGCCAGCTCACCGAGTGCAACTAATGAAAAACTGTTTTTT. It encodes CASSPSATNEKLFF. The whole variable domain, remainder taken from reference TRBV18 and TRBJ1-4, is NAGVMQNPRHLVRRRGQEARLRCSPMKGHSHVYWYRQLPEEGLKFMVYLQKENIIDESGMPKERFSAEFPKEGPSILRIQQVVRGDSAAYFCASSPSATNEKLFFGSGTQLSVL.

The chain combines TRBV4-1 with TRBJ1-1, with a weak D call TRBD1 (5 bases). With 1 base removed from V and 8 bases from J, the gap between germline ends came to 14 bases. CDR1 and CDR2 from the germline V gene are MGHRA and YSYEKL. The CDR3 has 14 residues. Here the CDR3 DNA reads TGCGCCAGCAGCCAAGGATGGGGTCGGGGGGAAGCTTTCTTT. This sequence encodes CASSQGWGRGEAFF.

V is TRBV6-5 and J is TRBJ1-2; 8 nucleotides agree with TRBD1. V was clipped by 6 bases and J by 6 bases; unmatched bases: 6. The CDR3 extends over 13 amino acids. Germline CDR1 MNHEY, CDR2 SVGAGI. CDR3 sequence reads: CASRLTGDHGYTF. The CDR3 DNA is TGTGCCAGCAGGCTGACAGGGGACCATGGCTACACCTTC.

The chain links TRBV7-2 to TRBJ2-2; tentative D call: TRBD2 (6 bases). The germline CDR1 and CDR2 sequences are SGHTA and FQGNSA. The CDR3 is made up of 13 amino acids. The V gene lost 1 base and the J gene lost 6 bases, with 6 bases spanning the gap. The CDR3 nucleotides read TGTGCCAGCAGCTTAGGGGGGGCCGGGGAGCTGTTTTTT. Translating it yields CASSLGGAGELFF.

The chain has TRBV27 and TRBJ2-2; maybe TRBD1 (5 bases). V was clipped by 5 bases and J by 5 bases, with 9 bases between them. This CDR3 region has 13 residues. CDR1 and CDR2 from the germline V gene are MNHEY and SMNVEV (reference sequence). Here the CDR3 reads CASSPTGTGELFF. The DNA for the CDR3 is TGTGCCAGCAGTCCAACAGGAACCGGGGAGCTGTTTTTT.

V usage is TRBV5-1 and J usage is TRBJ2-4, with 9 positions matching TRBD1. CDR3 length: 17 residues. Trimming cost V 4 bases and J 8 bases; bases outside gene matches: 16. Germline lookup yields CDR1 SGHRS and CDR2 YFSETQ. CDR3 sequence (DNA): TGCGCCAGCAGCCAGGCCCGGGACAGGGCTCGAGGGGACATTCAGTACTTC. Translation: CASSQARDRARGDIQYF.

V is TRBV5-4 and J is TRBJ2-7; the match to TRBD1 covers 10 bases. Trimming removed 4 bases from V and 6 bases from J; junction bases left unmatched: 13. This CDR3 has 16 residues. The germline CDR1 and CDR2 sequences are SGHNT and YYREEE (reference sequence). The CDR3 loop reads CASSADGTGEEGEQYF. The CDR3 DNA is TGTGCCAGCAGCGCTGACGGGACAGGGGAGGAAGGCGAGCAGTACTTC.

The chain uses TRBV7-6 and TRBJ1-1; tentative D call: TRBD1 (5 bases). There are 16 residues in the CDR3. Germline values: CDR1 SGHVS, CDR2 FNYEAQ. V lost 4 bases, J lost 4 bases, and 19 bases lay in between. The CDR3 DNA reads TGTGCCAGCAGCTCCGGGGGGGTTTGGAGGGGCACTGAAGCTTTCTTT. Its protein is CASSSGGVWRGTEAFF. Variable domain in full (rest from reference TRBV7-6 and TRBJ1-1): GAGVSQSPRYKVTKRGQDVALRCDPISGHVSLYWYRQALGQGPEFLTYFNYEAQQDKSGLPNDRFSAERPEGSISTLTIQRTEQRDSAMYRCASSSGGVWRGTEAFFGQGTRLTVV.

The chain recombines TRBV2 with TRBJ2-7; TRBD2 is a possible D gene (6 bases). This CDR3 region has 14 residues. Deletions cut 10 bases from V and 4 bases from J, with 20 bases between. Germline V gives CDR1 SNHLY, CDR2 FYNNEI. The CDR3 DNA reads TGTGCCACTCATCGGGCTAGCGTTCCTTACGAGCAGTACGTC. This codes for CATHRASVPYEQYV.

This clone has just a few counts. The V gene is TRBV4-1, the J gene TRBJ1-1, with D possibly TRBD1 on 6 matching bases. V dropped 4 bases and J dropped 10 bases, with 13 bases sitting between them. The CDR3 sequence is 12 residues long. Germline V gene lookup returns CDR1 MGHRA and CDR2 YSYEKL. The CDR3, as DNA: TGCGCCAGCAGCCCCGGACCACAGGGAGCTTTCTTT. Amino acid sequence: CASSPGPQGAFF.

This clone came up a few times. The chain is built from TRBV10-2 and TRBJ2-7; TRBD1 might be the D (6 bases). Germline V gene sequence: CDR1 WSHSY, CDR2 SAAADI. V lost 6 bases, J lost 1 base, and 10 bases lay in between. The CDR3 contains 13 residues. Written as DNA, the CDR3 is TGCGCCAGCAGACAGGGTTCTTCCTACGAGCAGTACGTC. It is translated as CASRQGSSYEQYV.

Concerning this clone: The same CDR3 is also encoded by other DNA sequences in this sample. V usage is TRBV7-2 and J usage is TRBJ2-7; D ambiguous. The V end was cut by 5 bases, the J end by 3 bases, with 5 bases between. The CDR3 covers 11 residues. CDR1 is SGHTA and CDR2 is FQGNSA in the germline V gene. This chain's CDR3 is CASSPSYEQYF. CDR3 DNA sequence: TGTGCCAGCAGCCCGAGCTACGAGCAGTACTTC.

The chain carries TRBV7-2 and TRBJ2-7, with D possibly being TRBD2 (5 bases). V shed 5 bases and J shed 4 bases, with 18 bases lying between them. Germline lookup yields CDR1 SGHTA and CDR2 FQGNSA. The CDR3 is 15 amino acids. For the CDR3, the DNA is TGTGCCAGCAGCCTCACTAGTCGCCAATCTTACGAGCAGTACTTC. Encoded protein: CASSLTSRQSYEQYF.

The chain links TRBV15 to TRBJ1-2, with 10 bases lining up with TRBD1. This CDR3 contains 17 residues. The germline CDR1 and CDR2 sequences are LNHNV and YYDKDF (reference sequence). The V gene end was trimmed by 1 base and the J gene end by 3 bases; junction bases not matched to a gene: 8. The CDR3 sequence: CATSRGGTGAGDYGYTF. Written as DNA, the CDR3 is TGTGCCACCAGCAGAGGCGGGACAGGGGCCGGGGACTATGGCTACACCTTC.

This clone was counted once. Within the sample, other DNA sequences also encode this same CDR3. This sequence joins TRBV7-2 and TRBJ1-2; the D is unclear. Between the trimmed V and J ends, which lost 5 bases and 5 bases, there was a span of 12 bases. The germline gives CDR1 SGHTA, CDR2 FQGNSA. The CDR3 has 13 residues. CDR3 nucleotides: TGTGCCAGCAGCCTAGAAACGGGATATGGCTACACCTTC. Translation gives CASSLETGYGYTF.

V gene TRBV7-2 combines with J gene TRBJ1-1, with D tentatively TRBD1 (6 bases). Germline V CDR1 and CDR2: SGHTA, FQGNSA. The CDR3 is made up of 14 amino acids. V was trimmed by 5 bases and J by 0 bases, leaving 10 bases between them. The CDR3 DNA is TGTGCCAGCAGCCCAGGGACAATGAACACTGAAGCTTTCTTT. Encoded protein: CASSPGTMNTEAFF.

This chain connects TRBV11-2 to TRBJ2-2, with D possibly TRBD1 on 6 matching bases. Per germline, CDR1 SGHAT and CDR2 FQNNGV. The CDR3 contains 16 residues. Trimming stripped 2 bases from V and 6 bases from J, with 16 bases between. The CDR3: CASSLLQGGGSGELFF. Written as DNA, the CDR3 is TGTGCCAGCAGCTTATTACAGGGTGGGGGATCCGGGGAGCTGTTTTTT.

This chain links TRBV6-1 with TRBJ1-2; D unclear. Trimming took off 2 bases at V and 8 bases at J, with 24 bases between the two ends. Per germline, CDR1 MNHNS and CDR2 SASEGT. The CDR3 runs to 17 residues. The CDR3 loop is CASSEQVRPRDSGGYTF. For the CDR3, the DNA is TGTGCCAGCAGTGAACAGGTCAGGCCACGGGATTCTGGAGGCTACACCTTC.